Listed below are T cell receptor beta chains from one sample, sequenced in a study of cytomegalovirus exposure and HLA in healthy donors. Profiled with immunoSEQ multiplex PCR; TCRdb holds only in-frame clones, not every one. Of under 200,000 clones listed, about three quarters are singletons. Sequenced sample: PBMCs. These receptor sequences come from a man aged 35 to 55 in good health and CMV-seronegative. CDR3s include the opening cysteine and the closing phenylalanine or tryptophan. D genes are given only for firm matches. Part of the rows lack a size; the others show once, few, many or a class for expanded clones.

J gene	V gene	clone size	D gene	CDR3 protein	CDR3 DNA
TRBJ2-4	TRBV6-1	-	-	CASSDLAKNIQYF	TGTGCCAGCAGTGATCTAGCCAAAAACATTCAGTACTTC
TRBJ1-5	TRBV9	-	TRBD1	CASSVEGQSNQPQHF	TGTGCCAGCAGCGTAGAGGGACAGTCTAATCAGCCCCAGCATTTT
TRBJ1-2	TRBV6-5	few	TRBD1	CASSYTGTGGNGYTF	TGTGCCAGCAGTTACACCGGGACAGGGGGAAATGGCTACACCTTC
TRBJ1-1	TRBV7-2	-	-	CASSSRGRPMNTEAFF	TGTGCCAGCAGTTCTCGCGGCAGACCAATGAACACTGAAGCTTTCTTT
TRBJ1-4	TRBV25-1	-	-	CASKFRLFF	TGTGCCAGCAAATTCAGACTGTTTTTT
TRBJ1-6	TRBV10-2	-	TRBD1	CASSEDRDSPLHF	TGCGCCAGCAGCGAAGACAGGGATTCACCCCTCCACTTT
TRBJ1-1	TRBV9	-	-	CASSVVAGQSEAFF	TGTGCCAGCAGCGTAGTCGCGGGGCAGAGCGAAGCTTTCTTT
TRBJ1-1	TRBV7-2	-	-	CASSSAGRKAFF	TGTGCCAGCAGCTCCGCCGGGAGGAAAGCTTTCTTT
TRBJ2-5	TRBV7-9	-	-	CASSPSGWQETQYF	TGTGCCAGCAGCCCCTCGGGGTGGCAAGAGACCCAGTACTTC
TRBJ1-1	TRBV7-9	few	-	CASSLGRGMNTEAFF	TGTGCCAGCAGCTTAGGTAGGGGCATGAACACTGAAGCTTTCTTT
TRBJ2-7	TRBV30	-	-	CAWDRNYEQYF	TGTGCCTGGGACAGGAACTACGAGCAGTACTTC
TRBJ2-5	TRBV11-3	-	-	CASSSPGETQYF	TGTGCCAGCAGCTCTCCGGGGGAGACCCAGTACTTC
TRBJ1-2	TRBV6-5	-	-	CASGYGGRGYTF	TGTGCCAGCGGCTACGGGGGTCGTGGCTACACCTTC
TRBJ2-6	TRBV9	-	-	CASSVVSSGANVLTF	TGTGCCAGCAGCGTAGTGAGCTCTGGGGCCAACGTCCTGACTTTC
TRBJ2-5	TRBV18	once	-	CASSQGEQETQYF	TGTGCCAGCTCACAGGGGGAACAAGAGACCCAGTACTTC
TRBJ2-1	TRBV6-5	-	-	CASSPLYSSYNEQFF	TGTGCCAGCAGCCCCCTTTATAGCTCCTACAATGAGCAGTTCTTC
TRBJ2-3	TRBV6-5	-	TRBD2	CASSYSSGGAQYF	TGTGCCAGCAGTTATAGTAGCGGGGGCGCGCAGTATTTT
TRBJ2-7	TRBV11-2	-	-	CASSLLRVSYEQYF	TGTGCCAGCAGCTTACTCAGGGTGAGCTACGAGCAGTACTTC
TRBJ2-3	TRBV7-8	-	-	CASSLGRGQGITDTQYF	TGTGCCAGCAGCTTAGGGCGTGGGCAGGGGATCACAGATACGCAGTATTTT
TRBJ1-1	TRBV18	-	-	CASSPGGFGSSVNTEAFF	TGTGCCAGCTCACCTGGAGGATTTGGGTCATCGGTGAACACTGAAGCTTTCTTT
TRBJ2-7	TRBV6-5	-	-	CASSLGLSYEQYF	TGTGCCAGCAGTCTTGGACTCTCCTACGAGCAGTACTTC
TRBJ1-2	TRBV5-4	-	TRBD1	CASSFDTGTGGDYTF	TGTGCCAGCAGCTTCGATACCGGGACAGGGGGCGACTACACCTTC
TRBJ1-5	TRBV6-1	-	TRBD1	CASTDRGSNQPQHF	TGTGCCAGCACGGACAGGGGTAGCAATCAGCCCCAGCATTTT
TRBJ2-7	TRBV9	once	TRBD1	CASSPWDRGYYEQYF	TGTGCCAGCAGCCCATGGGACAGAGGATACTACGAGCAGTACTTC
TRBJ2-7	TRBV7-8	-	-	CASSEQPDTEQYF	TGTGCCAGCAGCGAACAACCCGATACCGAGCAGTACTTC
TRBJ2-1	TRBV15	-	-	CATSKTLNLALRNEQFF	TGTGCCACCAGCAAGACTCTCAACCTAGCCCTTCGTAATGAGCAGTTCTTC
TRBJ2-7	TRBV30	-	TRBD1	CAWSGGQGIIYEQYF	TGTGCCTGGAGCGGGGGACAGGGAATTATCTACGAGCAGTACTTC
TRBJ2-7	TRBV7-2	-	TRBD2	CASSRTSDRDEQYF	TGTGCCAGCAGCCGGACTAGCGATAGAGACGAGCAGTACTTC
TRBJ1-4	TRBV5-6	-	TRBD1	CASSRRTGGGWRGEKLFF	TGTGCCAGCAGCCGTAGGACAGGGGGCGGCTGGAGGGGAGAAAAACTGTTTTTT
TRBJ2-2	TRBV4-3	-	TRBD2	CASSQDGLAGGTGELFF	TGCGCCAGCAGCCAAGATGGACTAGCGGGGGGCACCGGGGAGCTGTTTTTT
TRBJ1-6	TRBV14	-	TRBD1	CASSLFGTGDNSPLHF	TGTGCCAGCAGCCTATTCGGGACAGGGGATAATTCACCCCTCCACTTT
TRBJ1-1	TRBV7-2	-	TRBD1	CASSLMDRREAFF	TGTGCCAGCAGCTTAATGGACAGGCGTGAAGCTTTCTTT
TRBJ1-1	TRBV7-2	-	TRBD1	CASRNRGETEAFF	TGTGCCAGCAGGAACAGGGGGGAAACTGAAGCTTTCTTT
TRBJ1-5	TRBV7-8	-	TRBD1	CASSSLNRGRDQPQHF	TGTGCCAGCAGCTCGCTAAACAGGGGGCGCGATCAGCCCCAGCATTTT
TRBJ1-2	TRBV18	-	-	CASSPPVSGYGYTF	TGTGCCAGCTCACCACCGGTTTCCGGCTATGGCTACACCTTC
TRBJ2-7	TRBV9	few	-	CASSVGRAGAYEQYF	TGTGCCAGCAGCGTAGGCAGGGCAGGGGCCTACGAGCAGTACTTC
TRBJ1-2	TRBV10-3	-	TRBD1	CAISTGQGASGYTF	TGTGCCATCAGCACCGGACAGGGGGCGAGTGGCTACACCTTC